Included here is one TCR beta chain sequence, with context. This entry is derived from a study of blood T cell repertoires in COVID-19. In the study overall: Italy, Spain and the United States were the sources of the convalescent and acute COVID-19 samples.

Trimming cost V 4 bases and J 8 bases, with 14 bases left between them. The CDR3 is 13 amino acids. Per the germline V gene, CDR1 is SGHDN and CDR2 is FVKESK. Original methodology: Reference gene primer amplification gave estimated nucleated cell counts. TCRdb's copy holds only in-frame clones and misses some; the assay was immunoSEQ multiplex PCR. V and J calls and clone size come straight from that table; D and trimming were deduced from the DNA. This sample carries around 260,000 clones, 83% of them seen once, and the ten largest clones take approximately 9%. The sequenced material came from peripheral blood. This rearrangement joins TRBV14 to TRBJ1-1; D remains unclear. The TCR was taken from a woman between 45 and 65 years old who had recovered from COVID-19. The CDR3 loop is CASSPHQFSEAFF. The CDR3 bases are TGTGCCAGCAGCCCTCACCAGTTTTCCGAAGCTTTCTTT.